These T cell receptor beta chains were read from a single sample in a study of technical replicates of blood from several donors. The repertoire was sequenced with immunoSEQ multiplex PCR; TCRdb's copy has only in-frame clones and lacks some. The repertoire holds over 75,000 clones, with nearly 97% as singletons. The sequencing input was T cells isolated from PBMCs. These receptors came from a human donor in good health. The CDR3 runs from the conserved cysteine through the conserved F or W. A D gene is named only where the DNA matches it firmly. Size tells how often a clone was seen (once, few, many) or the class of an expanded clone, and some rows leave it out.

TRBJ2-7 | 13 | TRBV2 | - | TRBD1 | TGTGCCAGCAATGAGGACAGGGCCTACGAGCAGTACTTC | CASNEDRAYEQYF
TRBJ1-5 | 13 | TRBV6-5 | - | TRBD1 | TGTGCCAGCAGTGGTGGACAGGGTCAGCCCCAGCATTTT | CASSGGQGQPQHF
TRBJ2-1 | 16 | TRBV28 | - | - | TGTGCCAGCAGTTTCGCAGGGAGGTTCGTGAACCATGAGCAGTTCTTC | CASSFAGRFVNHEQFF
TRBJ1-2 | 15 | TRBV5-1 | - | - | TGCGCCAGCAGCTTGGACGGCAGGGCGGACTATGGCTACACCTTC | CASSLDGRADYGYTF
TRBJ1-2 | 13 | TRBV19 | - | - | TGTGCCAGTAGTATGACCCGAGAGGAAGGCTACACCTTC | CASSMTREEGYTF
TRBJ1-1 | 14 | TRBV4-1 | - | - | TGCGCCAGCAGCCAAATACAGGTAGGCACTGAAGCTTTCTTT | CASSQIQVGTEAFF
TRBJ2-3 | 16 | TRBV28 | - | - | TGTGCCAGCAGTTTAACGCGTGGGCGAATCACAGATACGCAGTATTTT | CASSLTRGRITDTQYF
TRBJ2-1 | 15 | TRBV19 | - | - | TGTGCCAGTAGGGGAGCTGCCCTCTCCTACAATGAGCAGTTCTTC | CASRGAALSYNEQFF
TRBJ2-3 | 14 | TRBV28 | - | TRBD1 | TGTGCCAGCAGTACCTCGACAGGGAGCGATACGCAGTATTTT | CASSTSTGSDTQYF
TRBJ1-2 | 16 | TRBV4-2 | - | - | TGTGCCAGCAGCCAAGATGGGGGCATGGGTGGGTATGGCTACACCTTC | CASSQDGGMGGYGYTF
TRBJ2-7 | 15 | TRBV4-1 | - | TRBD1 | TGCGCCAGCAGCCAACCCGACAGGGGACAATACGAGCAGTACTTC | CASSQPDRGQYEQYF
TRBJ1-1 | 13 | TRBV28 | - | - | TGTGCCAGCAGACAACAGGCAAACACTGAAGCTTTCTTT | CASRQQANTEAFF
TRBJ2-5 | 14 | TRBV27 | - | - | TGTGCCAGCAGTTTAGATTCGGGAATCGAGACCCAGTACTTC | CASSLDSGIETQYF
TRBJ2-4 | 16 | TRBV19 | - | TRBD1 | TGTGCCACCCATTCGGACAGGTCGGCGTCCAGAAACATTCAGTACTTC | CATHSDRSASRNIQYF
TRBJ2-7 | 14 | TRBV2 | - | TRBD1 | TGTGCCAGCAGTTTGGGACAGGGACCTTACGAGCAGTACTTC | CASSLGQGPYEQYF
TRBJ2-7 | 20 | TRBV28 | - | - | TGTGCCAGCAGTACACCTAGGGGGGCGGGAGCGGCGTTGTTGAAGTACGAGCAGTACTTC | CASSTPRGAGAALLKYEQYF
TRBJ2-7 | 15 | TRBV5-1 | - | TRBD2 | TGCGCCAGCAGCTTGATGAGCGGGAGTACCCACGAGCAGTACTTC | CASSLMSGSTHEQYF
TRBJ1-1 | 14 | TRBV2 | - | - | TGTGCCAGACAGGGTGTTGAGGTGAACACTGAAGCTTTCTTT | CARQGVEVNTEAFF
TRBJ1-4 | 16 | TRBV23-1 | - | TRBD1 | TGCGCCAGCAGTCAGGGGCAGACAGGGAGAAAAGAAAAACTGTTTTTT | CASSQGQTGRKEKLFF
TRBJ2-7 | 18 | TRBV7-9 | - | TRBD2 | TGTGCCAGCAGCTTAGTATCCTTCGGGACTAGCGGGAGCAACGAGCAGTACTTC | CASSLVSFGTSGSNEQYF
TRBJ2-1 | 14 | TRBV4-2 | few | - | TGTGCCAGCAGCCAAGGGAGGGAAAACAATGAGCAGTTCTTC | CASSQGRENNEQFF
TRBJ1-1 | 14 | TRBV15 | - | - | TGTGCCACCAGCAGAGGCCGTCAGGGTGGTGAAGCTTTCTTT | CATSRGRQGGEAFF
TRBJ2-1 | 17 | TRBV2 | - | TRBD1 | TGTGCCAGCAGCGACCCCTCGGGGACAGGGGGCTACAATGAGCAGTTCTTC | CASSDPSGTGGYNEQFF
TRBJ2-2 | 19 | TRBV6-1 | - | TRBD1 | TGTGCCAGCAGTGAAGTTACCGGGACAGGGGTTTTCTACACCGGGGAGCTGTTTTTT | CASSEVTGTGVFYTGELFF
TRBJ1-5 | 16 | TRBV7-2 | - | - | TGTGCCAGCAGCTTAGTAGCCGGGAATAGCAATCAGCCCCAGCATTTT | CASSLVAGNSNQPQHF
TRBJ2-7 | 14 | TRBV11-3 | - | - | TGTGCCAGCAGCACGCCCGACATCCCCTACGAGCAGTACTTC | CASSTPDIPYEQYF
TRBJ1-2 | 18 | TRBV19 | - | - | TGTGCCAGTAGTCGAATGGGGGCTGAGCTACACTCTTCATATGGCTACACCTTC | CASSRMGAELHSSYGYTF
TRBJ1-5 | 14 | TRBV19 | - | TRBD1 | TGTGCCAGTAGTGCAGGGACAGATCATCAGCCCCAGCATTTT | CASSAGTDHQPQHF
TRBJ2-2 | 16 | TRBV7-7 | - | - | TGTGCCAGCAGCTTAGGTACAGGATACAACACCGGGGAGCTGTTTTTT | CASSLGTGYNTGELFF
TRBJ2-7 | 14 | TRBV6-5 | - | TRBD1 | TGTGCCAGCAGTGGGGGGACAGGCTACTACGAGCAGTACTTC | CASSGGTGYYEQYF
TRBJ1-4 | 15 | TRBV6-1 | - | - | TGTGCCAGCAGTGAAGCGCTGGGGGCCTTAGGGGAACTGTTTTTT | CASSEALGALGELFF
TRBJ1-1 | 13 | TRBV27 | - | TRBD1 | TGTGCCAGCAGTTACACAGGGGCTACTGAAGCTTTCTTT | CASSYTGATEAFF
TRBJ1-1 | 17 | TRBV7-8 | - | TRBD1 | TGTGCCAGCAGCTTTAGTTTATTCAGGGGGCTAGACACTGAAGCTTTCTTT | CASSFSLFRGLDTEAFF
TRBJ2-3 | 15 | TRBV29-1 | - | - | TGCAGCGTTGAAGTGCTTTTCCGGGTCACAGATACGCAGTATTTT | CSVEVLFRVTDTQYF
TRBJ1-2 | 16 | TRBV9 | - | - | TGTGCCAGCAGCGGGGGAGAGGGAAGGACGACTGATGGCTACACCTTC | CASSGGEGRTTDGYTF
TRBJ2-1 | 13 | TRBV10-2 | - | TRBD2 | TGCGCCAGCAGTGCTAGCGGGGGCAATGAGCAGTTCTTC | CASSASGGNEQFF